The 3 T cell receptor beta chains below all came from one sample that was sequenced in a study of T-cell memory formation after mild COVID-19. TCRdb re-analysed the 5' RACE reads in MiXCR, keeping a single row per CDR3 protein. The data contain fewer than 250,000 distinct CDR3 sequences, 10% of them singletons. The sample was PBMCs or a T cell subset sorted from them (not recorded which). The receptors here all came from a man aged 18 to 30 who had mild COVID-19 (a few samples of this study predate the infection). Cell type and time point are not known.

Only a few counts were recorded for this clonotype. Here the CDR3 omits its conserved ending phenylalanine or tryptophan, so a read error is the likely source. The DNA is omitted, as the CDR3 cannot be located on it reliably, and the CDR3 follows TCRdb's listing. The chain couples TRBV20-1 to TRBJ2-5. Including both end residues, the CDR3 is 8 amino acids long. Germline CDR1 reads DFQATT; CDR2 reads SNEGSKA (reference sequence). This CDR3 reads CSASNSAL.

This clonotype was seen only a few times. The genes are TRBV4-2 and TRBJ2-2; TRBD1 matches at 9 bases. Per the germline V gene, CDR1 is LGHNA and CDR2 is YNFKEQ. J was trimmed by 1 base and V by 4 bases; bases with no gene match: 4. The length of the CDR3 is 16 residues. The CDR3 loop reads CASSPRTGVNTGELFF. In nucleotides, the CDR3 is TGTGCCAGCAGCCCCCGGACAGGGGTGAACACCGGGGAGCTGTTTTTT.

The chain is built from TRBV5-1 and TRBJ2-5; D may be TRBD1 or TRBD2 (5 bases each). This CDR3 region has 15 residues. The V and J ends lost 4 bases and 1 base respectively, with 14 bases between them. Germline CDR1 is SGHRS and CDR2 is YFSETQ. The CDR3 here is CASSVGTDIQETQYF. CDR3 DNA: TGCGCCAGCAGCGTCGGGACGGACATCCAAGAGACCCAGTACTTC.